This T cell receptor (beta chain) comes out of a study of T-cell reconstitution after alpha-beta-depleted transplantation in children. Overall study findings and caveats: At one year after transplant, newly produced T cells mostly accounted for T-cell counts and diversity. Several hundred rapidly expanded clones from non-depleted graft cells reportedly supplied alpha-beta T cells about two months post-transplant.

Of note for this clonotype: Its antigen remains unidentified.

Unique molecular identifiers tagged the TCRbeta library. TCRdb re-derived calls from the PCR reads in MiXCR, one entry per CDR3 protein. The sample comprises hundreds of thousands of distinct CDR3 sequences, 10% to 15% of which are singletons, and over 2% rests with the top ten. With 2 bases removed from V and 7 bases from J, the gap between germline ends came to 20 bases. This CDR3 spans 15 amino acids. Germline CDR1 SQVTM, CDR2 ANQGSEA. The TCR was taken from a male patient younger than 18 who had a stem cell transplant for acute myeloid leukemia, so the T cells may come from the graft donor. The specimen comprised PBMCs, mostly from graft donor cells, sampled 360 days after TCRalphabeta/CD19-depleted stem cell transplant. J is TRBJ1-2 and V is TRBV29-1; the D gene is possibly TRBD1 (5 bases). Here the CDR3 DNA reads TGCAGCGTTGAAACGGATCCGATGGGGGTAGGTGGCTACACCTTC. Translated, it gives CSVETDPMGVGGYTF.